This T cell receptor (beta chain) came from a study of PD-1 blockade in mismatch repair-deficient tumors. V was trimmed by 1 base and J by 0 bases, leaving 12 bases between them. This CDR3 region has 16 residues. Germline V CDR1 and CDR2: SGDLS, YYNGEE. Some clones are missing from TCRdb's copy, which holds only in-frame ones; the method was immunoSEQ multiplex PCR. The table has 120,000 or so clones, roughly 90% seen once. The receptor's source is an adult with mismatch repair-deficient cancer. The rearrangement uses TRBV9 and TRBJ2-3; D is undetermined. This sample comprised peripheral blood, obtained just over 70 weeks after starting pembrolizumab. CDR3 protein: CASSVRLVSSTDTQYF. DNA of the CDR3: TGTGCCAGCAGCGTAAGGCTAGTGTCAAGCACAGATACGCAGTATTTT.